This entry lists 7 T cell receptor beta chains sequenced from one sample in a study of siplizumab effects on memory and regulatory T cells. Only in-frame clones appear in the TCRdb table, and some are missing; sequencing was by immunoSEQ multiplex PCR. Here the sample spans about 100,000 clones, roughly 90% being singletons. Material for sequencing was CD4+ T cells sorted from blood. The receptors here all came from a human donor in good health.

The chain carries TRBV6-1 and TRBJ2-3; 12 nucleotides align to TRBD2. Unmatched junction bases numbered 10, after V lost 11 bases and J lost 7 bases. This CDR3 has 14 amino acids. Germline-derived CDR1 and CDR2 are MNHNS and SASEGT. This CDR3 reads CAGQTSGSGNTQYF. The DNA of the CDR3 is TGTGCCGGACAGACTAGCGGGAGTGGGAATACGCAGTATTTT.

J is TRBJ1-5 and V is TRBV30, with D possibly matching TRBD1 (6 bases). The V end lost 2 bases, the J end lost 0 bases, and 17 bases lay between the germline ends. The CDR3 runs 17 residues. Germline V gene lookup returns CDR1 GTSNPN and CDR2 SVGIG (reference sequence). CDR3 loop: CAWSRETGPYSNQPQHF. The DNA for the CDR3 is TGTGCCTGGAGTAGGGAGACAGGACCTTATAGCAATCAGCCCCAGCATTTT.

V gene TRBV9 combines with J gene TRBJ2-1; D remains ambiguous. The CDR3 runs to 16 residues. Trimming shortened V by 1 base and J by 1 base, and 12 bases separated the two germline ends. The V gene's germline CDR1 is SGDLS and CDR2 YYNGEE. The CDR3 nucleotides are TGTGCCAGCAGCGTACACGCCCGAGGATCCTACAATGAGCAGTTCTTC. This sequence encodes CASSVHARGSYNEQFF.

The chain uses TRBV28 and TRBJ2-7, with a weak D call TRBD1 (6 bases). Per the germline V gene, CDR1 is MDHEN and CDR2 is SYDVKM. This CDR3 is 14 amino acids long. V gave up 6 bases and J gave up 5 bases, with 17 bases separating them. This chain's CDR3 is CASSPRGPVDEQYF. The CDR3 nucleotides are TGTGCCAGCAGCCCCAGGGGACCTGTGGACGAGCAGTACTTC.

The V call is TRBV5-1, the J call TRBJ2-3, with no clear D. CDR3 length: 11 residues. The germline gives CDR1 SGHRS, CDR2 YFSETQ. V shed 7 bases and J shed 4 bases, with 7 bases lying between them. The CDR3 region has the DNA TGCGCCAGCTCTGAGGCAGATACGCAGTATTTT. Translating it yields CASSEADTQYF.

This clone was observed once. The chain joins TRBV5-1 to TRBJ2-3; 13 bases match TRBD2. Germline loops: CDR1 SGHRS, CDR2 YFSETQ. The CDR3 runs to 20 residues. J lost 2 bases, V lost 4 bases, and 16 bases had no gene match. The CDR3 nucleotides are TGCGCCAGCAGCCCAGGACGGGGTACCGGGACTAGCGGGGTCACAGATACGCAGTATTTT. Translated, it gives CASSPGRGTGTSGVTDTQYF. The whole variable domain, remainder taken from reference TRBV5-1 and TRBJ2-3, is KAGVTQTPRYLIKTRGQQVTLSCSPISGHRSVSWYQQTPGQGLQFLFEYFSETQRNKGNFPGRFSGRQFSNSRSEMNVSTLELGDSALYLCASSPGRGTGTSGVTDTQYFGPGTRLTVL.

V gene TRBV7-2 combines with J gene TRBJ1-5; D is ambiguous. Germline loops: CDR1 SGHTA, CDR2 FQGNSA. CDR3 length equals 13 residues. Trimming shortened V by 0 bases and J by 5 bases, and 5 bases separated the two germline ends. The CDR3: CASSLAGYQPQHF. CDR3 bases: TGTGCCAGCAGCTTAGCCGGTTATCAGCCCCAGCATTTT.